Following are 29 T cell receptor beta chains from one sample sequenced in a study of control samples from healthy donors and cancer patients. This table comes from immunoSEQ multiplex PCR, and its TCRdb copy is limited to in-frame clones, with some not included. There are approximately 90,000 clones in the sample; about 87% occur only once, and approximately 14% lies in the top ten. Sequencing was performed on blood. The receptor source for this set is a woman in her sixties or seventies in good health.

Here the CDR3 reads CASSYSGGNQPQHF. The CDR3 nucleotides are TGTGCCAGCAGTTACTCGGGTGGCAATCAGCCCCAGCATTTT. The gene calls are TRBV6-2 or TRBV6-3 and TRBJ1-5, with D hard to call. Germline loops: CDR1 MNHEY, CDR2 SVGEGT. V gave up 0 bases and J gave up 2 bases, with 5 bases separating them. The CDR3 loop spans 14 amino acids.

The chain combines TRBV27 with TRBJ1-1, with 7 bases lining up with TRBD1. Germline CDR1 is MNHEY and CDR2 is SMNVEV (reference sequence). V lost 7 bases, J lost 4 bases, and 9 bases stayed unmatched. The CDR3 covers 14 residues. The CDR3 reads CASNRQGWATEAFF. The CDR3 DNA reads as TGTGCCAGCAACCGACAGGGATGGGCCACTGAAGCTTTCTTT.

This rearrangement joins TRBV30 to TRBJ1-1; TRBD1 is a possible D gene (5 bases). V gave up 0 bases and J gave up 4 bases, with 9 bases separating them. Germline CDR1 is GTSNPN and CDR2 is SVGIG (reference sequence). The CDR3 runs 13 residues. CDR3 residues: CAWSVGRGTEAFF. The CDR3 DNA sequence: TGTGCCTGGAGTGTAGGTAGGGGCACTGAAGCTTTCTTT.

The gene calls are TRBV4-2 and TRBJ2-5, with D maybe TRBD1 (5 bases). The CDR3 runs 12 residues. Trimming removed 4 bases at V and 9 bases at J, with 12 bases between. Germline CDR1 and CDR2: LGHNA and YNFKEQ. The CDR3 coding sequence is TGTGCCAGCAGCCTAGACAGTACGGCCCAGTACTTC. Translation: CASSLDSTAQYF.

The chain uses TRBV5-1 and TRBJ1-2, with D possibly TRBD1 on 6 matching bases. Germline-derived CDR1 and CDR2 are SGHRS and YFSETQ. The V and J ends lost 4 bases and 4 bases respectively, with 14 bases between them. The CDR3 spans 14 residues. The CDR3 sequence: CASSPRTGAYGYTF. The CDR3 DNA follows: TGCGCCAGCAGCCCGAGGACGGGGGCCTATGGCTACACCTTC.

This clone was detected only a few times. This chain joins TRBV5-5 and TRBJ2-5; D ambiguous. The germline CDR1 and CDR2 sequences are SGHKS and YYEKEE (reference sequence). CDR3 length: 15 residues. Trimming removed 0 bases from V and 6 bases from J, with 15 bases in between. The CDR3 is CASSLGPYPAKTQYF. The CDR3 DNA follows: TGTGCCAGCAGCTTGGGACCCTATCCCGCCAAGACCCAGTACTTC.

The table lists this clone with a few counts. This specimen includes other DNA sequences encoding the same CDR3. The V and J genes are TRBV24-1 and TRBJ1-2; D gene unclear. Germline V lookup: CDR1 KGHDR, CDR2 SFDVKD. The CDR3 loop spans 14 amino acids. Trimming stripped 3 bases from V and 2 bases from J, with 9 bases between. CDR3 in DNA: TGTGCCACCAGTGATCCGGCCCGAAACTATGGCTACACCTTC. It is translated as CATSDPARNYGYTF.

J is TRBJ1-5 and V is TRBV18; D is perhaps TRBD1 (6 bases). CDR1 is KGHSH and CDR2 is LQKENI in the germline V gene. The CDR3 length is 17 residues. V lost 3 bases to trimming and J lost 1 base, with 16 bases between them. This chain's CDR3 is CASSPEGGGWSNQPQHF. The CDR3 DNA follows: TGTGCCAGCTCACCGGAGGGGGGGGGCTGGAGCAATCAGCCCCAGCATTTT.

The chain couples TRBV10-1 to TRBJ1-3; maybe TRBD1 (5 bases). Germline-derived CDR1 and CDR2 are WNHNN and SYGVQD (reference sequence). The CDR3 loop spans 14 amino acids. Trimming took off 5 bases at V and 2 bases at J, with 10 bases between the two ends. The CDR3, as DNA: TGCGCCAGCAGTACAGGAGGGCCTGGAAACACCATATATTTT. This encodes CASSTGGPGNTIYF.

The table lists this clone with a count of one. The J gene is TRBJ1-4, the V gene TRBV21-1. TRBV21-1 is a pseudogene. This CDR3 spans 18 amino acids. This chain's CDR3 is CASSKALVWGGGREKLFF. The CDR3 DNA sequence: TGTGCCAGCAGCAAAGCCCTAGTATGGGGAGGGGGCAGGGAAAAACTGTTTTTT.

The genes are TRBV15 and TRBJ2-5; 8 bases line up with TRBD1. V gave up 5 bases and J gave up 5 bases; unmatched junction bases: 7. Per the germline V gene, CDR1 is LNHNV and CDR2 is YYDKDF (reference sequence). This CDR3 contains 14 residues. The CDR3 DNA reads as TGTGCCACCAGCTCCCGGACAGGGTTGGAGACCCAGTACTTC. Translation gives CATSSRTGLETQYF. Based on the CDR3 plus reference TRBV15 and TRBJ2-5, the full variable domain is DAMVIQNPRYQVTQFGKPVTLSCSQTLNHNVMYWYQQKSSQAPKLLFHYYDKDFNNEADTPDNFQSRRPNTSFCFLDIRSPGLGDTAMYLCATSSRTGLETQYFGPGTRLLVL.

The chain carries TRBV5-1 and TRBJ2-1; possible D gene TRBD1, 6 bases. Looked up from germline, CDR1 is SGHRS and CDR2 is YFSETQ. The V gene lost 0 bases and the J gene lost 9 bases, with 10 bases spanning the gap. This CDR3 comprises 13 residues. The CDR3 is CASSLERGGEQFF. The CDR3 nucleotides are TGCGCCAGCAGCTTGGAACGAGGGGGTGAGCAGTTCTTC.

The V and J genes are TRBV12-3 or TRBV12-4 and TRBJ1-2; TRBD1 is a possible D gene (6 bases). The CDR3 contains 13 residues. V lost 5 bases and J 4 bases, leaving 11 bases between the germline ends. The CDR3 is CASSLTGSYGYTF. For the CDR3, the DNA is TGTGCCAGCAGTCTTACAGGGAGCTATGGCTACACCTTC.

Written as DNA, the CDR3 is TGTGCCAGCAGTCGGCTAGCGGGGGGGCCGAGCACCGGGGAGCTGTTTTTT. Its protein product is CASSRLAGGPSTGELFF. The chain links TRBV2 to TRBJ2-2; TRBD2 matches at 12 bases. This CDR3 has 17 residues. Trimming removed 5 bases from V and 4 bases from J; junction bases left unmatched: 8. Germline values: CDR1 SNHLY, CDR2 FYNNEI.

The genes are TRBV11-2 and TRBJ2-1, with D perhaps TRBD2 (6 bases). The CDR3 consists of 15 residues. V was cut by 0 bases and J by 2 bases, with 8 bases left in between. Germline values: CDR1 SGHAT, CDR2 FQNNGV. CDR3 sequence reads: CASSLEGEAYNEQFF. Here the CDR3 DNA reads TGTGCCAGCAGCTTAGAAGGGGAGGCCTACAATGAGCAGTTCTTC.

V is TRBV5-1 and J is TRBJ1-4, with D perhaps matching TRBD1 (5 bases). The CDR3 has 16 amino acids. Trimming took off 3 bases at V and 0 bases at J, with 12 bases between the two ends. The V gene's germline CDR1 is SGHRS and CDR2 YFSETQ. The CDR3 here is CASSSGGGSTNEKLFF. CDR3 DNA: TGCGCCAGCAGCTCGGGCGGGGGTTCAACTAATGAAAAACTGTTTTTT. Based on the CDR3 plus reference TRBV5-1 and TRBJ1-4, the full variable domain is KAGVTQTPRYLIKTRGQQVTLSCSPISGHRSVSWYQQTPGQGLQFLFEYFSETQRNKGNFPGRFSGRQFSNSRSEMNVSTLELGDSALYLCASSSGGGSTNEKLFFGSGTQLSVL.

CDR3: CASSLGRGLSGNTIYF. The CDR3 nucleotides are TGTGCCAGCAGCTTAGGAAGGGGGCTGTCTGGAAACACCATATATTTT. The chain uses TRBV11-2 and TRBJ1-3; 7 bases fit TRBD1. The length of the CDR3 is 16 residues. Germline CDR1 is SGHAT and CDR2 is FQNNGV. V lost 1 base to trimming and J lost 1 base; unmatched junction nucleotides: 4.

This clone was detected once. V and J are TRBV12-3 or TRBV12-4 and TRBJ1-1; perhaps TRBD1 as D (6 bases). The CDR3 runs 13 residues. Trimming stripped 3 bases from V and 5 bases from J, with 10 bases between. This CDR3 is CASSLMRGTEAFF. The DNA for the CDR3 is TGTGCCAGCAGTTTGATGAGGGGGACTGAAGCTTTCTTT.

V gene TRBV7-8 combines with J gene TRBJ2-5, with D perhaps matching TRBD2 (7 bases). This CDR3 spans 13 amino acids. Germline V gene lookup returns CDR1 SGHVS and CDR2 FQNEAQ. V gave up 10 bases and J gave up 1 base, with 13 bases separating them. CDR3 nucleotide sequence: TGTGCCACTAAGCGGGACACCCAAGAGACCCAGTACTTC. Amino acids: CATKRDTQETQYF.

V is TRBV16 and J is TRBJ2-1; D is possibly TRBD2 (7 bases). CDR1 KGHSY and CDR2 FQNENV come from the germline V gene. The V and J ends lost 4 bases and 6 bases respectively, with 13 bases between them. The CDR3 is made up of 14 amino acids. CDR3 sequence (DNA): TGTGCCAGCAGCCTACGGGGGGCGGTCAATGAGCAGTTCTTC. It codes for CASSLRGAVNEQFF.

The chain couples TRBV5-6 to TRBJ1-5; TRBD1 aligns across 10 bases. The CDR3 has 15 amino acids. J lost 5 bases, V lost 4 bases, and 6 bases had no gene match. CDR1 and CDR2 from the germline V gene are SGHDT and YYEEEE. The CDR3 DNA reads TGTGCCAGCAGCAGGTGGACAGGGGGTGATCAGCCCCAGCATTTT. Encoded protein: CASSRWTGGDQPQHF.

The sample holds a few counts of this clone. The rearrangement links TRBV4-1 to TRBJ1-2, with TRBD1 as a possible D gene (5 bases). V was shortened by 6 bases and J by 5 bases, with 22 bases between the two germline ends. The length of the CDR3 is 16 residues. Germline loops: CDR1 MGHRA, CDR2 YSYEKL. CDR3 nucleotide sequence: TGCGCCAGCAGTCTTCAGGGTCCCCCCGCCTCGTATGGCTACACCTTC. Protein: CASSLQGPPASYGYTF.

This chain links TRBV30 with TRBJ1-6; 7 bases align to TRBD1. Germline CDR1 GTSNPN, CDR2 SVGIG (reference sequence). Losses at the gene ends were 2 bases for V and 7 bases for J; bases not matched to a gene: 5. The CDR3 is made up of 14 amino acids. This CDR3 is CAWSLGTANSPLHF. CDR3 DNA: TGTGCCTGGAGTCTCGGGACAGCCAATTCACCCCTCCACTTT.

This chain links TRBV19 with TRBJ1-4, with D perhaps matching TRBD1 (6 bases). With 5 bases removed from V and 6 bases from J, the gap between germline ends came to 13 bases. Germline CDR1 LNHDA, CDR2 SQIVND (reference sequence). The CDR3 consists of 14 residues. DNA for the CDR3: TGTGCCAGTAGTCCCGACAGGCGGGATGAAAAACTGTTTTTT. It translates to CASSPDRRDEKLFF.

CDR3 sequence: CASSLSFRNYGYTF. CDR3 DNA sequence: TGTGCCAGCAGTTTATCGTTCCGAAACTATGGCTACACCTTC. This chain links TRBV27 with TRBJ1-2; D ambiguous. Looked up from germline, CDR1 is MNHEY and CDR2 is SMNVEV (reference sequence). V shed 0 bases and J shed 2 bases, with 7 bases lying between them. The CDR3 length is 14 residues.

For the CDR3, the DNA is TGTGCCAGCAGCCAGATCCTCCGGGACCCTCAGTACTTC. This sequence encodes CASSQILRDPQYF. The chain carries TRBV14 and TRBJ2-4, with D possibly being TRBD1 or TRBD2 (5 bases each). CDR3 length: 13 amino acids. Germline CDR1 and CDR2: SGHDN and FVKESK. V was shortened by 3 bases and J by 12 bases, with 15 bases between the two germline ends.

The J gene is TRBJ1-5, the V gene TRBV19; D is possibly TRBD1 (5 bases). The CDR3 runs 16 residues. Trimming took off 5 bases at V and 7 bases at J, with 21 bases between the two ends. Germline V CDR1 and CDR2: LNHDA, SQIVND (reference sequence). CDR3 protein: CASSVPGAGGRQPQHF. In DNA, the CDR3 is TGTGCCAGTAGTGTCCCTGGGGCGGGGGGAAGGCAGCCCCAGCATTTT.

The V and J genes are TRBV4-1 and TRBJ2-7; TRBD2 agrees at 13 bases. Germline CDR1 is MGHRA and CDR2 is YSYEKL. This CDR3 spans 15 amino acids. The junction had 3 bases not matched to a gene; V was cut back by 0 bases and J by 7 bases. The CDR3 nucleotides are TGCGCCAGCAGCCAAGATGAGGGACTAGCGGGGGAGCAGTACTTC. This translates into CASSQDEGLAGEQYF.

This clone turned up a few times. The chain is built from TRBV4-1 and TRBJ1-5; 10 bases fit TRBD1. CDR1 MGHRA and CDR2 YSYEKL come from the germline V gene. The CDR3 totals 15 residues. V shed 1 base, J shed 7 bases, and the junction held 4 bases outside the gene matches. CDR3 sequence (DNA): TGCGCCAGCAGCCAAGGGGACAGGGGCGGGCAGCCCCAGCATTTT. Its protein is CASSQGDRGGQPQHF.